The 18 T cell receptor beta chains given below trace back to one sample, sequenced in a study of blood T cell repertoires in COVID-19. Profiling relied on immunoSEQ multiplex PCR, and the TCRdb table lists in-frame clones only, not all of them. The sample shows 120,000 to 150,000 clones, approximately 73% of them seen only once. The source material was peripheral blood. These receptors were taken from a man between 60 and 75 years old with acute or convalescent COVID-19.

The chain links TRBV6-5 to TRBJ1-6, with TRBD1 matching over 8 bases. The ends lost 10 bases at V and 7 bases at J; junction bases unmatched: 12. Per the germline V gene, CDR1 is MNHEY and CDR2 is SVGAGI. This CDR3 has 15 amino acids. CDR3 sequence (DNA): TGTGCCACCTTCCTCTGGGCAGGGGGCAATTCACCCCTCCACTTT. Translating gives CATFLWAGGNSPLHF.

V gene TRBV2 combines with J gene TRBJ2-1; a possible D gene is TRBD1 (5 bases). CDR3 size: 14 residues. With 5 bases removed from V and 6 bases from J, the gap between germline ends came to 14 bases. Looked up from germline, CDR1 is SNHLY and CDR2 is FYNNEI. Here the CDR3 reads CASSIRELGNEQFF. The DNA for the CDR3 is TGTGCCAGCAGTATCAGGGAATTAGGCAATGAGCAGTTCTTC.

The chain employs TRBV28 and TRBJ1-6, with D possibly matching TRBD1 (6 bases). The CDR3 loop spans 14 amino acids. Germline lookup yields CDR1 MDHEN and CDR2 SYDVKM. V was pared by 6 bases and J by 8 bases, with 14 bases between. CDR3 bases: TGTGCCAGCAGCCACGGGGGGGCTCATTCACCCCTCCACTTT. Translation: CASSHGGAHSPLHF. Full variable domain (remainder filled in from reference TRBV28 and TRBJ1-6): DVKVTQSSRYLVKRTGEKVFLECVQDMDHENMFWYRQDPGLGLRLIYFSYDVKMKEKGDIPEGYSVSREKKERFSLILESASTNQTSMYLCASSHGGAHSPLHFGNGTRLTVT.

The chain uses TRBV7-9 and TRBJ1-2, with TRBD1 as a possible D gene (6 bases). Per germline, CDR1 SEHNR and CDR2 FQNEAQ (reference sequence). The CDR3 totals 12 residues. The V and J ends lost 7 bases and 5 bases respectively, with 11 bases between them. For the CDR3, the DNA is TGTGCCAGCAACACTCAGGGGTATGGCTACACCTTC. Translation gives CASNTQGYGYTF.

The CDR3 is CASSQGTNGNQPQHF. The CDR3 nucleotides are TGTGCCAGCAGCCAAGGAACAAATGGCAATCAGCCCCAGCATTTT. J is TRBJ1-5 and V is TRBV3-1 (or the pseudogene TRBV3-2); D gene uncertain. The CDR3 covers 15 residues. V was shortened by 1 base and J by 2 bases, with 9 bases between the two germline ends. Germline V gene sequence: CDR1 LGHDT, CDR2 YNNKEL (reference sequence).

This clone has just one count. The gene calls are TRBV3-1 (or the pseudogene TRBV3-2) and TRBJ1-2, with 12 bases lining up with TRBD1. V gave up 4 bases and J gave up 4 bases; unmatched junction bases: 1. This CDR3 contains 14 residues. CDR1 and CDR2 from the germline V gene are LGHDT and YNNKEL (reference sequence). The CDR3 coding sequence is TGTGCCAGCAGCCGGGACAGGGGGCTCTATGGCTACACCTTC. Amino acid sequence: CASSRDRGLYGYTF.

The chain carries TRBV7-2 and TRBJ2-7; D possibly corresponds to TRBD1 (6 bases). The germline V gene has CDR1 SGHTA and CDR2 FQGNSA. V was cut by 1 base and J by 2 bases, with 6 bases left in between. The CDR3 runs 13 residues. CDR3 loop: CASSLDRAYEQYF. Written as DNA, the CDR3 is TGTGCCAGCAGCTTAGACAGGGCCTACGAGCAGTACTTC. Looking up the rest from reference TRBV7-2 and TRBJ2-7 gives the full variable domain: GAGVSQSPSNKVTEKGKDVELRCDPISGHTALYWYRQSLGQGLEFLIYFQGNSAPDKSGLPSDRFSAERTGGSVSTLTIQRTQQEDSAVYLCASSLDRAYEQYFGPGTRLTVT.

The chain recombines TRBV7-8 with TRBJ2-7, with D uncertain. Germline V gene sequence: CDR1 SGHVS, CDR2 FQNEAQ. This CDR3 spans 16 amino acids. V lost 2 bases to trimming and J lost 5 bases, with 19 bases between them. CDR3 region: CASSLQSHRSQNEQYF. For the CDR3, the DNA is TGTGCCAGCAGCTTACAATCCCACCGATCACAGAACGAGCAGTACTTC.

The chain couples TRBV29-1 to TRBJ1-2; the match to TRBD1 covers 10 bases. The V and J ends lost 7 bases and 4 bases, in that order; junction bases with no gene match: 6. Germline loops: CDR1 SQVTM, CDR2 ANQGSEA. CDR3 length: 13 residues. CDR3 residues: CSAGTGEAYGYTF. CDR3 sequence (DNA): TGCAGCGCGGGGACAGGGGAGGCCTATGGCTACACCTTC.

The rearrangement uses TRBV5-1 and TRBJ2-1, with 8 bases fitting TRBD2. From germline, CDR1 is SGHRS and CDR2 YFSETQ. V was clipped by 3 bases and J by 4 bases; unmatched bases: 12. CDR3 length: 17 residues. The CDR3 spells CASSSLATGGIYNEQFF. The CDR3 nucleotides are TGCGCCAGCAGCTCCTTAGCTACGGGAGGGATATACAATGAGCAGTTCTTC.

The J gene is TRBJ2-7, the V gene TRBV9; 9 bases map to TRBD2. CDR1 is SGDLS, CDR2 YYNGEE, per germline. The V gene end was trimmed by 3 bases and the J gene end by 2 bases; junction bases not matched to a gene: 6. This CDR3 spans 15 amino acids. Written as DNA, the CDR3 is TGTGCCAGCAGCGGGCGGACTAGCGCCGCCTACGAGCAGTACTTC. Translated: CASSGRTSAAYEQYF.

V and J are TRBV3-1 (or the pseudogene TRBV3-2) and TRBJ1-6; no firm D call. Germline assignment: CDR1 LGHDT and CDR2 YNNKEL (reference sequence). The length of the CDR3 is 15 residues. Deletions cut 1 base from V and 5 bases from J, with 9 bases between. The CDR3 spells CASSQGASHNSPLHF. In DNA form, the CDR3 reads TGTGCCAGCAGCCAAGGGGCCAGTCATAATTCACCCCTCCACTTT.

The chain joins TRBV19 to TRBJ2-1; TRBD1 agrees at 12 bases. Germline V lookup: CDR1 LNHDA, CDR2 SQIVND (reference sequence). This CDR3 has 21 residues. With V trimmed by 1 base and J by 3 bases, 16 bases remained unmatched. This CDR3 reads CASSIGILQGQGASLYNEQFF. As DNA, the CDR3 is TGTGCCAGTAGTATAGGGATTCTTCAGGGACAGGGGGCGAGTCTCTACAATGAGCAGTTCTTC.

The chain combines TRBV6-1 with TRBJ1-4, with D unresolved. V lost 4 bases and J lost 0, with 12 bases in between. This CDR3 contains 16 residues. Germline V lookup: CDR1 MNHNS, CDR2 SASEGT. For the CDR3, the DNA is TGTGCCAGCAGTGTTGCGGATTTTGCAACTAATGAAAAACTGTTTTTT. Translation: CASSVADFATNEKLFF.

This clone was counted a single time. The chain has TRBV4-2 and TRBJ2-7, with 10 positions matching TRBD2. Germline V gives CDR1 LGHNA, CDR2 YNFKEQ. V shed 0 bases and J 1 base; nucleotides not matched to a gene: 3. The CDR3 runs to 16 residues. CDR3 nucleotides: TGTGCCAGCAGCCAAGATCCTAGCGGGAGATCCTACGAGCAGTACTTC. This gives the protein CASSQDPSGRSYEQYF.

J is TRBJ2-2 and V is TRBV7-9; TRBD1 agrees at 7 bases. The V gene end was trimmed by 5 bases and the J gene end by 0 bases; junction bases not matched to a gene: 9. CDR1 and CDR2 (germline): SEHNR, FQNEAQ (reference sequence). The CDR3 length is 17 residues. The CDR3 DNA sequence: TGTGCCAGCAGCGAACCCCGGACAGGCACGAACACCGGGGAGCTGTTTTTT. This gives the protein CASSEPRTGTNTGELFF.

The CDR3 DNA is TGTGCCAGCAAACGAGGGACTAGCGGGAGTGGCGGGGAGCTGTTTTTT. This encodes CASKRGTSGSGGELFF. This sequence joins TRBV2 and TRBJ2-2; TRBD2 agrees at 14 bases. V trimming: 7 bases; J trimming: 7 bases; junction bases outside the gene matches: 8. Germline CDR1 is SNHLY and CDR2 is FYNNEI. The CDR3 extends over 16 amino acids.

CDR3 sequence reads: CASSFLAGASTDTQYF. In DNA, the CDR3 is TGCGCCAGCAGTTTCTTAGCGGGAGCAAGCACAGATACGCAGTATTTT. The chain joins TRBV10-1 to TRBJ2-3; 9 nucleotides align to TRBD2. Germline CDR1 and CDR2: WNHNN and SYGVQD (reference sequence). Trimming took 5 bases from V and 0 from J; bases not matched to a gene: 6. CDR3 length: 16 residues.